Listed here is a single TCR beta chain. This CDR3 contains 13 residues. V was cut by 1 base and J by 18 bases, with 16 bases left in between. The germline CDR1 and CDR2 sequences are LNHNV and YYDKDF (reference sequence). Random hexamers served to reverse transcribe roughly 0.45 to 1 ug RNA. TCRdb used MiXCR to reprocess the immunoSEQ multiplex PCR reads, holding one entry per CDR3 protein. The profile shows about 250,000 distinct CDR3 sequences, just over 90% of them singletons. This sample stems from a study of CD8 T cells in Susac syndrome. The J gene is TRBJ1-6, the V gene TRBV15, with unresolved D. The clonotype comes from a human donor with multiple sclerosis. The sample taken for sequencing was CD4+ T cells from PBMCs. The CDR3 bases are TGTGCCACCAGCAGAGCCAGGTGGGCGGGCGCCCACTTT. This translates into CATSRARWAGAHF.